The 3 T cell receptor beta chains presented below share a single source sample, sequenced in a study of identical twins. TCRdb itself ran the 5' RACE reads through MiXCR, one entry per CDR3 protein. The sample yields around 480,000 distinct CDR3 sequences, approximately 14% seen once. This sample was also put to use in a study of yellow fever vaccine responses in identical twins.

Sequencing was done on a sample of CD4+ T cells sorted from blood. Receptors were obtained from a woman between 18 and 29 years old in good health.

V usage is TRBV29-1 and J usage is TRBJ2-7; D call uncertain. Trimming pared 4 bases from V and 0 bases from J, leaving 10 bases between. Germline lookup yields CDR1 SQVTM and CDR2 ANQGSEA. The CDR3 sequence is 13 residues long. This chain's CDR3 is CSVARGVSYEQYF. DNA of the CDR3: TGCAGCGTTGCGAGAGGCGTCTCCTACGAGCAGTACTTC.

This sequence joins TRBV6-1 and TRBJ2-3; maybe TRBD2 (5 bases). Germline CDR1 and CDR2: MNHNS and SASEGT. V was clipped by 7 bases and J by 1 base, with 12 bases between them. The CDR3 has 14 residues. The CDR3 DNA sequence: TGTGCCAGCAATGGAGGCCGTGGCACAGATACGCAGTATTTT. This codes for CASNGGRGTDTQYF.

This chain uses TRBV5-1 with TRBJ1-4; TRBD1 might be the D (5 bases). The CDR3 length is 14 residues. The germline V gene encodes CDR1 SGHRS and CDR2 YFSETQ. V gave up 4 bases and J gave up 2 bases, with 9 bases separating them. DNA for the CDR3: TGCGCCAGCAGCCCGGGACCGACTAATGAAAAACTGTTTTTT. Translation gives CASSPGPTNEKLFF.